This T cell receptor beta chain was found in a study of blood T cells in healthy people across ages. About this clonotype itself: Its antigen is unknown.

V gave up 5 bases and J gave up 3 bases, with 13 bases separating them. Germline V gene sequence: CDR1 SGHVS, CDR2 FQNEAQ. The CDR3 is 14 residues long. Using a J-beta primer mix together with a sample-barcoded 5' primer, a second PCR was run for roughly 6 to 12 cycles. A single record per CDR3 protein comes from TCRdb applying MiXCR to the 5' RACE reads. This table holds 630,000 or so distinct CDR3 sequences, roughly 32% found once. Each sample had at least 6.5 million PBMCs isolated. Study-level points and caveats: More naive CD4+ cells and higher diversity marked long-lived donors relative to aged donors. Using unsorted PBMCs precluded a conclusive naive versus antigen-experienced comparison.

The source material was blood. This clonotype was sampled from a woman older than 75 in good health. The chain has TRBV7-8 and TRBJ1-1; tentative D call: TRBD1 (6 bases). DNA for the CDR3: TGTGCCAGCAGCCTTCCTTACAGGGACACTGAAGCTTTCTTT. Its protein product is CASSLPYRDTEAFF.